A single sample is the source of the 5 T cell receptor beta chains below, sequenced in a study of T cells in Graves' hyperthyroidism and ophthalmopathy. It was RNA transcripts that yielded the amplified TCR beta CDR3 regions. The HTBI primer set drove a first-round RT-PCR of the TCR CDR3. Via MiXCR, TCRdb re-called the multiplex PCR reads, giving one row per CDR3 protein. The sample records around 520,000 distinct CDR3 sequences, under 15% being singletons. The sequenced sample was blood. These receptors were obtained from a woman aged 18 to 35 with Graves' hyperthyroidism.

This clonotype has at least ten counts. The CDR3 is CASSSIVGTTGGTEAFF. The CDR3 DNA is TGTGCCAGCAGCTCCATCGTGGGCACCACGGGAGGCACTGAAGCTTTCTTT. The V gene is TRBV11-2, the J gene TRBJ1-1; D remains ambiguous. There are 17 residues in the CDR3. V was pared by 4 bases and J by 4 bases, with 22 bases between. From germline, CDR1 is SGHAT and CDR2 FQNNGV. The complete variable domain, with remaining parts taken from reference TRBV11-2 and TRBJ1-1, reads EAGVAQSPRYKIIEKRQSVAFWCNPISGHATLYWYQQILGQGPKLLIQFQNNGVVDDSQLPKDRFSAERLKGVDSTLKIQPAKLEDSAVYLCASSSIVGTTGGTEAFFGQGTRLTVV.

V usage is TRBV13 and J usage is TRBJ2-3; the match to TRBD2 covers 7 bases. The CDR3 loop spans 16 amino acids. The germline V gene has CDR1 PRHDT and CDR2 FYEKMQ (reference sequence). With 5 bases clipped from V and 4 bases from J, the junction kept 12 bases outside the gene matches. CDR3 in DNA: TGTGCCAGCAGCCAAGGGAGGGTCCCGGACTCAGATACGCAGTATTTT. It yields the protein CASSQGRVPDSDTQYF.

In its sample, this clonotype was seen many times. The chain couples TRBV11-2 to TRBJ2-2; no clear D. V lost 7 bases to trimming and J lost 10 bases, with 13 bases between them. This CDR3 comprises 12 residues. CDR1 and CDR2 from the germline V gene are SGHAT and FQNNGV. In nucleotides, the CDR3 is TGTGCCAGCATTACTAAGAGAAAGGAGCTGTTTTTT. It is translated as CASITKRKELFF. The whole variable domain, filled in from reference TRBV11-2 and TRBJ2-2, reads EAGVAQSPRYKIIEKRQSVAFWCNPISGHATLYWYQQILGQGPKLLIQFQNNGVVDDSQLPKDRFSAERLKGVDSTLKIQPAKLEDSAVYLCASITKRKELFFGEGSRLTVL.

Ten or more counts support this clonotype. The J gene is TRBJ2-3, the V gene TRBV10-3; D gene unclear. This CDR3 comprises 12 residues. Trimming left V 4 bases short and J 6 bases short, with 8 bases between. Germline V lookup: CDR1 ENHRY, CDR2 SYGVKD. CDR3 nucleotides: TGTGCCATCAGTGTGAATGCGGATACGCAGTATTTT. Amino acids: CAISVNADTQYF.

The chain carries TRBV6-2 or TRBV6-3 and TRBJ1-5, with a possible D match to TRBD1 (5 bases). The germline V gene has CDR1 MNHEY and CDR2 SVGEGT. V lost 4 bases and J 7 bases, leaving 11 bases between the germline ends. This CDR3 spans 13 amino acids. CDR3 amino acids: CASSWGPGQPQHF. For the CDR3, the DNA is TGTGCCAGCAGTTGGGGCCCTGGGCAGCCCCAGCATTTT.